This entry lists 13 T cell receptor beta chains sequenced from one sample in a study of T cells after posttransplantation cyclophosphamide. Method: immunoSEQ multiplex PCR; TCRdb's copy keeps in-frame clones and lacks some. The data show some 49,000 clones, with roughly nine tenths seen just once and around 3% held by the top ten. Sequencing was done on a sample of PBMCs. Source of these receptors: a woman in her forties or fifties in good health and a related stem cell transplant donor.

The chain links TRBV27 to TRBJ1-2; D gene ambiguous. Trimming took off 7 bases at V and 0 bases at J, with 12 bases between the two ends. CDR3 length equals 14 residues. Germline CDR1 reads MNHEY; CDR2 reads SMNVEV (reference sequence). The CDR3 protein is CASTRTGANYGYTF. The DNA of the CDR3 is TGTGCCAGCACCCGGACGGGAGCTAACTATGGCTACACCTTC.

This chain connects TRBV18 to TRBJ1-3, with TRBD1 identical over 8 bases. Germline V gene lookup returns CDR1 KGHSH and CDR2 LQKENI. This CDR3 is 17 amino acids long. The V and J ends lost 4 bases and 0 bases, in that order; junction bases with no gene match: 8. The chain's CDR3 is CASSHGDRTSSGNTIYF. CDR3 nucleotides: TGTGCCAGCTCACACGGGGACAGGACTAGCTCTGGAAACACCATATATTTT. The full variable domain, its missing parts supplied by reference TRBV18 and TRBJ1-3, is NAGVMQNPRHLVRRRGQEARLRCSPMKGHSHVYWYRQLPEEGLKFMVYLQKENIIDESGMPKERFSAEFPKEGPSILRIQQVVRGDSAAYFCASSHGDRTSSGNTIYFGEGSWLTVV.

This clone was seen more than once but under ten times. V gene TRBV7-6 combines with J gene TRBJ2-3; TRBD1 is a possible D gene (6 bases). Trimming took off 1 base at V and 2 bases at J, with 13 bases between the two ends. Germline CDR1 and CDR2: SGHVS and FNYEAQ. There are 16 residues in the CDR3. The CDR3 DNA follows: TGTGCCAGCAGCTTAGATCAGGGGTCCTCCACAGATACGCAGTATTTT. Protein sequence: CASSLDQGSSTDTQYF.

This clone came up once. The chain uses TRBV6-5 and TRBJ1-6, with 7 bases that match TRBD1. The V gene's germline CDR1 is MNHEY and CDR2 SVGAGI. The CDR3 is 15 amino acids. V lost 7 bases, J lost 6 bases, and 9 bases stayed unmatched. This CDR3 is CASTIKGAFNSPLHF. CDR3 DNA sequence: TGTGCCAGCACTATTAAGGGGGCGTTTAATTCACCCCTCCACTTT.

The gene calls are TRBV5-1 and TRBJ2-1; the match to TRBD2 covers 9 bases. The germline CDR1 and CDR2 sequences are SGHRS and YFSETQ. The CDR3 is 17 amino acids. Losses at the gene ends were 2 bases for V and 1 base for J; bases not matched to a gene: 7. CDR3 bases: TGCGCCAGCAGCTTAATGCAAGCGGGAGGTTCCTACAATGAGCAGTTCTTC. It translates to CASSLMQAGGSYNEQFF.

This chain connects TRBV12-5 to TRBJ2-3; 8 bases map to TRBD2. V trimming: 8 bases; J trimming: 0 bases; junction bases outside the gene matches: 16. CDR3 size: 18 residues. In germline, CDR1 is LGHNT, CDR2 FRNRAP. The DNA for the CDR3 is TGTGCTAGTAGGTTGGAAGGGCGGCTAGCGGGCAGCACAGATACGCAGTATTTT. Translated: CASRLEGRLAGSTDTQYF.

The chain couples TRBV5-4 to TRBJ2-1, with TRBD1 as a possible D gene (5 bases). Per the germline V gene, CDR1 is SGHNT and CDR2 is YYREEE (reference sequence). Trimming stripped 0 bases from V and 7 bases from J, with 11 bases between. The CDR3 length is 14 residues. For the CDR3, the DNA is TGTGCCAGCAGCTTGGCCAAGGGGCGGAATGAGCAGTTCTTC. Its translation is CASSLAKGRNEQFF.

This clone was found once. The rearrangement links TRBV6-5 to TRBJ2-5; 7 nucleotides agree with TRBD1. CDR3 length: 14 residues. Germline trimming cut 8 bases from V and 5 bases from J; bases unmatched to any gene: 11. Germline V gene data show CDR1 as MNHEY and CDR2 as SVGAGI. CDR3 coding DNA: TGTGCCAGCTTTAACCCAGGGGGTGTCGAGACCCAGTACTTC. As protein: CASFNPGGVETQYF.

The chain is built from TRBV6-1 and TRBJ2-3, with TRBD1 identical over 10 bases. This CDR3 has 15 residues. Germline assignment: CDR1 MNHNS and CDR2 SASEGT. V trimming: 6 bases; J trimming: 2 bases; junction bases outside the gene matches: 5. This CDR3 reads CASRRDRGPTDTQYF. CDR3 bases: TGTGCCAGCAGGAGGGACAGGGGTCCCACAGATACGCAGTATTTT.

The genes are TRBV7-9 and TRBJ2-7; 8 bases align to TRBD1. V shed 0 bases, J shed 2 bases, and the junction held 9 bases outside the gene matches. Germline lookup yields CDR1 SEHNR and CDR2 FQNEAQ (reference sequence). The CDR3 is made up of 17 amino acids. The CDR3 DNA reads as TGTGCCAGCAGCTTAGCGGGGCTTCGGGACAGGCCCTACGAGCAGTACTTC. Its protein is CASSLAGLRDRPYEQYF.

The chain combines TRBV6-1 with TRBJ2-2; D might be TRBD1 (5 bases). The CDR3 runs to 12 residues. The germline V gene has CDR1 MNHNS and CDR2 SASEGT. CDR3 nucleotide sequence: TGTGCGGCAGGGCCGAACACCGGGGAGCTGTTTTTT. Its protein product is CAAGPNTGELFF.

The chain uses TRBV18 and TRBJ2-1, with 7 bases lining up with TRBD2. CDR1 is KGHSH and CDR2 is LQKENI in the germline V gene. V lost 3 bases to trimming and J lost 0 bases; unmatched junction nucleotides: 2. There are 15 residues in the CDR3. The chain's CDR3 is CASSPPSGSYNEQFF. The DNA for the CDR3 is TGTGCCAGCTCACCTCCTAGCGGCTCCTACAATGAGCAGTTCTTC. Full variable domain (rest looked up from reference TRBV18 and TRBJ2-1): NAGVMQNPRHLVRRRGQEARLRCSPMKGHSHVYWYRQLPEEGLKFMVYLQKENIIDESGMPKERFSAEFPKEGPSILRIQQVVRGDSAAYFCASSPPSGSYNEQFFGPGTRLTVL.

This clone was counted a few times. The genes are TRBV6-1 and TRBJ1-2; D possibly corresponds to TRBD1 (5 bases). Trimming left V 4 bases short and J 12 bases short, with 18 bases between. The CDR3 totals 13 residues. The germline gives CDR1 MNHNS, CDR2 SASEGT. The CDR3 DNA reads TGTGCCAGCAGTGGGGGGACGGGGGGGTCGGACACCTTC. Protein sequence: CASSGGTGGSDTF.